This note documents a single T cell receptor beta chain sequence. This sample is drawn from a study of blood T cell repertoires in COVID-19. At the level of the study: Samples of COVID-19 (acute and convalescent) were obtained from the United States, Italy and Spain. T cells, B-cell-depleted T cells, or PBMCs supplied cDNA or gDNA.

In the study's own analysis: Cell counts per sample came from amplifying reference gene primers. Clones were sequenced by immunoSEQ multiplex PCR, and TCRdb holds only the in-frame ones, with some missing. V and J calls and clone size come straight from that table; D and trimming were deduced from the DNA. This table holds some 380,000 clones, more than 75% found once. This CDR3 is built from 16 residues. J lost 1 base, V lost 6 bases, and 8 bases had no gene match. This chain joins TRBV23-1 and TRBJ2-2; 7 nucleotides align to TRBD2. TRBV23-1 belongs to the ORF category, with a function that is uncertain. Sequenced input: peripheral blood. The clonotype originates from a human donor with acute or convalescent COVID-19. The donor label of this sample is uncertain. The CDR3 spells CASSLGEGGNTGELFF. The CDR3 DNA sequence: TGCGCCAGCAGCCTCGGGGAGGGAGGGAACACCGGGGAGCTGTTTTTT.